This T cell receptor (beta chain) was recovered during a study of blood T cell repertoires in COVID-19 (dated by TCRdb to about 2020). Describing the broader study: Samples covering the acute and convalescent phases of COVID-19 were provided by collaborators in the United States, Italy and Spain. The prospective study material was composed of cDNA or gDNA derived from T cells, B-cell-depleted T cells, or PBMCs. Nearly every sample came with metadata listing a de-identified subject ID, COVID-19 status, age in years and sex. Subjects who had been exposed to COVID-19, were actively infected with it, or had recovered from it provided the deeply sampled blood TCRbeta repertoires that made up the dataset. HLA class I and class II types, where available, came from metadata supplied by the sample provider rather than from assay-based typing. Samples were obtained from the ongoing ImmuneRACE study (first 160 participants) and from 1,254 subjects provided by 6 global collaborators. The repertoires were made available in a free public database intended to serve as a resource for research on the immune response to SARS-CoV-2. General conclusions and limits of the study: The quantity of clinical and demographic metadata differed by source and by participant and was supplied without curation.

TCRbeta CDR3 regions were amplified from genomic DNA using the immunoSEQ Assay, a bias-controlled multiplex PCR. For the original study's pipeline: The number of nucleated cells in each sample was estimated from the amplification of reference gene primers within the assay. Sequence reads were collapsed and filtered to measure the absolute abundance of every unique TCRbeta CDR3 rearrangement. For each sample, productive Simpson clonality was calculated as the square root of Simpson's diversity index over productive rearrangements. This immuneACCESS table, as held by TCRdb, lists in-frame sequences with V and J called but not all clones. Of the missing ones, under half trace to an unresolved V gene in checked studies; the others have no known cause. That table supplies the V and J calls and clone size; D and trimming were determined from the DNA. The sample table contains approximately 170,000 clones; only one count was recorded for about 88% of them. Approximately 19% of the sample is taken by the ten largest.

The collaborating institutions used their own protocols to collect whole blood in K2EDTA tubes. For TCRbeta analysis, collaborators shipped samples in one of three forms: frozen whole blood, isolated PBMCs, or DNA extracted from either of those sample types. This clone was counted a single time. It lacks a known antigen. There are no base qualities to consult, and no much larger clone falls within one base. Deletion took 1 base off V and 1 base off J, with a span of 10 bases between the germline ends. Reading the germline V gene gives CDR1 SGHRS and CDR2 YFSETQ. The CDR3 measures 15 amino acids from cysteine to phenylalanine. The retained sequence is limited to the CDR3, 45 bases, with the frame set at the first base.

This receptor was taken from a woman over 75 with acute or convalescent COVID-19. Sample: peripheral blood. The rearrangement joined TRBV5-1 to TRBJ2-3; the D gene is perhaps TRBD2, from 5 matching bases. The DNA sequence reads TGCGCCAGCAGCTTGAAAGCGGCCCGCACAGATACGCAGTATTTT. This translates into CASSLKAARTDTQYF.